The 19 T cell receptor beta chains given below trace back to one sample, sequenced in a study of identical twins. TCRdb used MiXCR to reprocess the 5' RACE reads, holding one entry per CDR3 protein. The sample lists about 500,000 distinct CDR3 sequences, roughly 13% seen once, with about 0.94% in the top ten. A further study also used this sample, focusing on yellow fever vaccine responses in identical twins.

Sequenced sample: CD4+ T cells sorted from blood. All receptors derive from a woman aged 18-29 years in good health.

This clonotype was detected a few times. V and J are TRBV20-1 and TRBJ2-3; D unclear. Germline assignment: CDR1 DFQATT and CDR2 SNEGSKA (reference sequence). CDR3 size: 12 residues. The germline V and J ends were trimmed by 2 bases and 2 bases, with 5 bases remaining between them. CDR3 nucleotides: TGCAGTGCTAGACGCCCCACAGATACGCAGTATTTT. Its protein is CSARRPTDTQYF.

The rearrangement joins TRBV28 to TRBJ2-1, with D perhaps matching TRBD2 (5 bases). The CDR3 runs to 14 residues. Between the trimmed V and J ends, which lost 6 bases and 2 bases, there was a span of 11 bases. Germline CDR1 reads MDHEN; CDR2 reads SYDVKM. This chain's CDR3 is CASRWRPTYNEQFF. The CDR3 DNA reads TGTGCCAGCAGATGGAGGCCGACCTACAATGAGCAGTTCTTC.

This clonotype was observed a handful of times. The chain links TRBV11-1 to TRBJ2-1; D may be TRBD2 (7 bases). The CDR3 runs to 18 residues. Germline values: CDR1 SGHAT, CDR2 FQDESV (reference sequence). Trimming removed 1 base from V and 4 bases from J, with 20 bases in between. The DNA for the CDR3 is TGTGCCAGCAGCTTAGTCCGTGCGGGGGCGAGTGCGTACAATGAGCAGTTCTTC. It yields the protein CASSLVRAGASAYNEQFF. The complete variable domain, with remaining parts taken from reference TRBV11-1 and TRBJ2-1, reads EAEVAQSPRYKITEKSQAVAFWCDPISGHATLYWYRQILGQGPELLVQFQDESVVDDSQLPKDRFSAERLKGVDSTLKIQPAELGDSAMYLCASSLVRAGASAYNEQFFGPGTRLTVL.

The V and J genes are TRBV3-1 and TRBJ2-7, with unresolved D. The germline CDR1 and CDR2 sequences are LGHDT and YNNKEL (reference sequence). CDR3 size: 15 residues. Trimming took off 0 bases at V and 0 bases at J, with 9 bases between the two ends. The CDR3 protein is CASSQDRYPSYEQYF. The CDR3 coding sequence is TGTGCCAGCAGCCAAGACCGCTACCCCTCCTACGAGCAGTACTTC.

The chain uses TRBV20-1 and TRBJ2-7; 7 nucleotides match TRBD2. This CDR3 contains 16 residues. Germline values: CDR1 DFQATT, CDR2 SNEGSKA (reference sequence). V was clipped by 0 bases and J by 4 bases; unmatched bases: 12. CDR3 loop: CSARDPGRGESYEQYF. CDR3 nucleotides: TGCAGTGCTAGAGACCCGGGGAGGGGAGAATCATACGAGCAGTACTTC.

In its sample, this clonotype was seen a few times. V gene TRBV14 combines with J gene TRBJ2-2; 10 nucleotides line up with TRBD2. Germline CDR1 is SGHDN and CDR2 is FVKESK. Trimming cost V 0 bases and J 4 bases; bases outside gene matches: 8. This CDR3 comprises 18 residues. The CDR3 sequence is CASSQEGRLAGVTGELFF. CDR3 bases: TGTGCCAGCAGCCAAGAGGGGAGGCTAGCGGGAGTCACCGGGGAGCTGTTTTTT.

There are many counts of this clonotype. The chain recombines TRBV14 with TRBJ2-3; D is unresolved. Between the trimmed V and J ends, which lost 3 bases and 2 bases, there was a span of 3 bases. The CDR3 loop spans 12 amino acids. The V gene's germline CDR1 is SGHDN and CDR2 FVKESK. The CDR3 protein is CASSHDTDTQYF. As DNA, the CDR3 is TGTGCCAGCAGCCACGACACAGATACGCAGTATTTT.

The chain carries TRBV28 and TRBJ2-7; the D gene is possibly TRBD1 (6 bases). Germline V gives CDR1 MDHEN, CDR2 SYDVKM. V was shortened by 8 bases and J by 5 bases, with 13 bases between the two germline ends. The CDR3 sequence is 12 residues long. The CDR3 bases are TGTGCCAGCCGAGTTACAGGGAACGAGCAGTACTTC. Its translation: CASRVTGNEQYF. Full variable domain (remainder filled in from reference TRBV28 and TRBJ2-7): DVKVTQSSRYLVKRTGEKVFLECVQDMDHENMFWYRQDPGLGLRLIYFSYDVKMKEKGDIPEGYSVSREKKERFSLILESASTNQTSMYLCASRVTGNEQYFGPGTRLTVT.

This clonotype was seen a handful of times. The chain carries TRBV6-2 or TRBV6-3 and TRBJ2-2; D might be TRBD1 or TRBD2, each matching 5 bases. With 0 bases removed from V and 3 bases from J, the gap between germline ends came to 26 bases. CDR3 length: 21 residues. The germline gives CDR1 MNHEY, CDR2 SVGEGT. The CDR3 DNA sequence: TGTGCCAGCAGTTACTCCCACAACGAAAACGTGGTATGGGGGTACACCGGGGAGCTGTTTTTT. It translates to CASSYSHNENVVWGYTGELFF.

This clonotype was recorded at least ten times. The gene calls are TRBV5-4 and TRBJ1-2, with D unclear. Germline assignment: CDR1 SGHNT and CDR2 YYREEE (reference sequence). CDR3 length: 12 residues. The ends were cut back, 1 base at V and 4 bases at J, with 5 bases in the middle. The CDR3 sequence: CASSLSGYGYTF. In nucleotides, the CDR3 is TGTGCCAGCAGCTTGAGTGGCTATGGCTACACCTTC.

CDR3 nucleotide sequence: TGTGCCAGCAGCTTAGGGTTCGAAGGGGTACTAAAGACCCAGTACTTC. This codes for CASSLGFEGVLKTQYF. The gene calls are TRBV7-9 and TRBJ2-5; maybe TRBD1 (5 bases). The germline gives CDR1 SEHNR, CDR2 FQNEAQ (reference sequence). With 1 base removed from V and 6 bases from J, the gap between germline ends came to 18 bases. The CDR3 is made up of 16 amino acids.

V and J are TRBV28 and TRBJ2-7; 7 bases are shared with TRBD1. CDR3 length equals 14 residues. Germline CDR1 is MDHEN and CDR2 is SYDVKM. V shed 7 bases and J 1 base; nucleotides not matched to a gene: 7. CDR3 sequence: CASITGTASYEQYF. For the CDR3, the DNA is TGTGCCAGCATCACCGGGACAGCGTCCTACGAGCAGTACTTC.

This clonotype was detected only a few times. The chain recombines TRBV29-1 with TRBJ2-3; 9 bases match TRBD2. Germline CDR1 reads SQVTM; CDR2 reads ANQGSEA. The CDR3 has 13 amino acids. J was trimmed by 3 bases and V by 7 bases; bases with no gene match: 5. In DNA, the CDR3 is TGCAGCGCCAGGACTAGCGTAACAGATACGCAGTATTTT. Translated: CSARTSVTDTQYF.

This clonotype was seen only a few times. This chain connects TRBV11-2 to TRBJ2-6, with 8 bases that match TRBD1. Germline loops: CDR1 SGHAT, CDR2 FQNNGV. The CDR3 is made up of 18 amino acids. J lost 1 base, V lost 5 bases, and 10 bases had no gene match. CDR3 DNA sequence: TGTGCCAGCAGCATAAAAAGACAGGGGACATCTGGGGCCAACGTCCTGACTTTC. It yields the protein CASSIKRQGTSGANVLTF.

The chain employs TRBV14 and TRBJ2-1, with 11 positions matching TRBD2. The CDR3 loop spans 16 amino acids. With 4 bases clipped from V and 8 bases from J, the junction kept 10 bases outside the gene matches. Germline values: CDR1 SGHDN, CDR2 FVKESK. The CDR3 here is CASSRVSGGALDEQFF. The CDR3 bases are TGTGCCAGCAGCCGAGTTAGCGGGGGGGCCCTCGATGAGCAGTTCTTC.

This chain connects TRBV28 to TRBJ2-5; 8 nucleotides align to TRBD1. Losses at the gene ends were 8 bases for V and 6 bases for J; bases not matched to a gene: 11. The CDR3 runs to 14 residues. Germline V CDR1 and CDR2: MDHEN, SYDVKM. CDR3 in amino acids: CASRQGSGGKTQYF. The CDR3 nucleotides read TGTGCCAGCCGGCAGGGGTCAGGGGGCAAGACCCAGTACTTC.

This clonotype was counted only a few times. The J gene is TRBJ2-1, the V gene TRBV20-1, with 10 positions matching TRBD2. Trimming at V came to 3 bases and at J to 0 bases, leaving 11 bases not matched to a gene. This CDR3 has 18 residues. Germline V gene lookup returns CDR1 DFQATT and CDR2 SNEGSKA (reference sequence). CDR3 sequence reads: CSASKGLATVSSYNEQFF. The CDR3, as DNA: TGCAGTGCTAGCAAGGGACTAGCGACGGTGAGCTCCTACAATGAGCAGTTCTTC.

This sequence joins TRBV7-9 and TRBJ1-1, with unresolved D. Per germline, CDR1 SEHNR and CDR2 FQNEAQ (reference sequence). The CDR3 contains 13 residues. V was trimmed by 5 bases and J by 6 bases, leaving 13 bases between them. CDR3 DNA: TGTGCCAGCAGCGCCTTGAGGGATTCTGAAGCTTTCTTT. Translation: CASSALRDSEAFF.

CDR3 residues: CASAGTGTSVGGYTF. The CDR3 DNA sequence: TGTGCCAGTGCCGGGACAGGAACCTCAGTCGGTGGCTACACCTTC. The V gene is TRBV2, the J gene TRBJ1-2, with TRBD1 matching over 8 bases. With V trimmed by 9 bases and J by 7 bases, 16 bases remained unmatched. From germline, CDR1 is SNHLY and CDR2 FYNNEI. This CDR3 has 15 amino acids.